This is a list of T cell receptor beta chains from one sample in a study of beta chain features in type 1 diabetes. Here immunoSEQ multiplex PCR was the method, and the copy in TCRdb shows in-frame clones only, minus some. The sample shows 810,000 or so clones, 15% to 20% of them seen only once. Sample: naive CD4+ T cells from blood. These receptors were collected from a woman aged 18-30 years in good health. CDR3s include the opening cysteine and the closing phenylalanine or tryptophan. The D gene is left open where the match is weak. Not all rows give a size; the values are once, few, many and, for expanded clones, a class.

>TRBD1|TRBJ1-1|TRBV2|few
CASSPKTGPAEAFF
TGTGCCAGCAGTCCAAAGACAGGGCCGGCTGAAGCTTTCTTT
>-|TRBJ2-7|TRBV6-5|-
CASSYSTGPGYEQYF
TGTGCCAGCAGTTACTCAACGGGCCCCGGGTACGAGCAGTACTTC
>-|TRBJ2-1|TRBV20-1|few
CSASLYNEQFF
TGCAGTGCTAGTCTATACAATGAGCAGTTCTTC
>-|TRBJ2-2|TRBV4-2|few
CASSPGINRLNTGELFF
TGTGCCAGCAGCCCAGGAATTAACAGGCTGAACACCGGGGAGCTGTTTTTT
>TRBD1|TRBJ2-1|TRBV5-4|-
CASSSTGVSEQFF
TGTGCCAGCAGCTCGACAGGGGTCAGTGAGCAGTTCTTC
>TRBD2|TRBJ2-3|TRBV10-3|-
CATRRAGGGTDTQYF
TGTGCCACCCGAAGAGCGGGAGGCGGCACAGATACGCAGTATTTT
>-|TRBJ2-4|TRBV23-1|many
CASSRRMPLAKNIQYF
TGCGCCAGCAGTCGAAGGATGCCTCTAGCCAAAAACATTCAGTACTTC
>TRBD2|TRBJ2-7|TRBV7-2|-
CASSPGTTRYEQYF
TGTGCCAGCAGCCCCGGGACTACCCGCTACGAGCAGTACTTC
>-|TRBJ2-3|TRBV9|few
CASSVSGTASTDTQYF
TGTGCCAGCAGCGTATCCGGGACGGCAAGCACAGATACGCAGTATTTT
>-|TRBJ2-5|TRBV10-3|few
CAISGREQETQYF
TGTGCCATCAGTGGAAGAGAGCAAGAGACCCAGTACTTC
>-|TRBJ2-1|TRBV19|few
CASSIDRKSAARFF
TGTGCCAGTAGTATAGATCGGAAATCGGCGGCCCGGTTCTTC
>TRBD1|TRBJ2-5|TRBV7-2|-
CASSHRGDKAQYF
TGTGCCAGCAGCCACAGGGGGGACAAGGCCCAGTACTTC
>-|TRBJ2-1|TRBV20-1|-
CSAANNEQFF
TGCAGTGCTGCCAACAATGAGCAGTTCTTC
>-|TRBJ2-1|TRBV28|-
CASTPGRSYNEQFF
TGTGCCAGCACCCCGGGGAGATCCTACAATGAGCAGTTCTTC
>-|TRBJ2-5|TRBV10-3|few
CAIRPDGGWETQYF
TGTGCCATCAGGCCTGACGGGGGTTGGGAGACCCAGTACTTC
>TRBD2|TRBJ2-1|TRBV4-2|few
CASSQHGTSGINEQFF
TGTGCCAGCAGCCAACACGGGACTAGCGGGATAAATGAGCAGTTCTTC
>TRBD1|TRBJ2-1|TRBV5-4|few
CASSRNNPTGDEQFF
TGTGCCAGCAGCCGTAACAATCCGACAGGGGATGAGCAGTTCTTC
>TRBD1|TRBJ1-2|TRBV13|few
CASSARQGANVSNYGYTF
TGTGCCAGCAGCGCCCGACAGGGAGCGAACGTATCTAACTATGGCTACACCTTC
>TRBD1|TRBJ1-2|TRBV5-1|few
CASSPTGDYGYTF
TGCGCCAGCAGCCCGACAGGGGACTATGGCTACACCTTC
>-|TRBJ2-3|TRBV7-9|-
CASSSGQAADTQYF
TGTGCCAGCAGCTCGGGACAAGCGGCAGATACGCAGTATTTT
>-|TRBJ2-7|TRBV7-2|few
CASSTSILRDEQYF
TGTGCCAGCAGCACCTCTATTTTGCGGGACGAGCAGTACTTC
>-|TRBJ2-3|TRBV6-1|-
CASRAGEGDTQYF
TGTGCCAGCAGGGCAGGGGAGGGGGATACGCAGTATTTT
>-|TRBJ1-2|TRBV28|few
CASSLPAPYGYTF
TGTGCCAGCAGTTTACCGGCCCCATATGGCTACACCTTC
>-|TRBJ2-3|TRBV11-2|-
CASSLGERARTDTQYF
TGTGCCAGCAGCTTAGGGGAGCGGGCCCGCACAGATACGCAGTATTTT
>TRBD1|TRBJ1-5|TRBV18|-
CASSQGARQPQHF
TGTGCCAGCTCACAGGGGGCGAGACAGCCCCAGCATTTT
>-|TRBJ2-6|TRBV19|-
CASSTGLRGANVLTF
TGTGCCAGTAGTACGGGACTCCGAGGGGCCAACGTCCTGACTTTC
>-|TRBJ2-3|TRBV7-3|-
CASSVRSSGTDTQYF
TGTGCCAGCAGCGTACGATCTAGCGGCACAGATACGCAGTATTTT
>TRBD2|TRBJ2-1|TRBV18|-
CASSPGTSGTRSYNEQFF
TGTGCCAGCTCACCAGGGACTAGCGGGACCCGCTCCTACAATGAGCAGTTCTTC
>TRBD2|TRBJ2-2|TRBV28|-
CASSSPGLAGVHTGELFF
TGTGCCAGCAGTTCGCCGGGACTAGCGGGAGTCCACACCGGGGAGCTGTTTTTT
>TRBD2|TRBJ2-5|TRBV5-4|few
CASSLDLSGRAGKTQYF
TGTGCCAGCAGCTTGGATCTTAGCGGGAGGGCCGGTAAGACCCAGTACTTC
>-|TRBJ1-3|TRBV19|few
CASRLLEGVGNTIYF
TGTGCCAGTAGACTCCTGGAGGGAGTTGGAAACACCATATATTTT
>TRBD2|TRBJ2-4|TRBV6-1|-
CAGARLAGAFKYF
TGTGCCGGCGCGCGACTAGCGGGAGCGTTTAAGTACTTC
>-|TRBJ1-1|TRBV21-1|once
CASSKEGMNTEAFF
TGTGCCAGCAGCAAAGAGGGAATGAACACTGAAGCTTTCTTT
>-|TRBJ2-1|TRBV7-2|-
CASLLTGYNEQFF
TGTGCCAGCCTTCTCACAGGGTACAATGAGCAGTTCTTC
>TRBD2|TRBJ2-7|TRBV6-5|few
CASSYSAGLAAYEQYF
TGTGCCAGCAGTTACTCGGCGGGACTAGCAGCCTACGAGCAGTACTTC
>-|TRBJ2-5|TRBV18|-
CASSSRETQYF
TGTGCCAGCTCATCCCGGGAGACCCAGTACTTC
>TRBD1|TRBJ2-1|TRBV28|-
CASSLWGSGTGGTNEQFF
TGTGCCAGCAGTTTATGGGGTTCCGGGACAGGGGGTACCAATGAGCAGTTCTTC
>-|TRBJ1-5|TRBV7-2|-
CASSLAAGGDQPQHF
TGTGCCAGCAGCTTAGCGGCGGGAGGGGATCAGCCCCAGCATTTT
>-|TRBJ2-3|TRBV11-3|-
CASSQFGTSTDTQYF
TGTGCCAGCAGCCAATTCGGGACTAGCACAGATACGCAGTATTTT
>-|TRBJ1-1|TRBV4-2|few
CASSQAQGADTEAFF
TGTGCCAGCAGCCAAGCCCAGGGAGCTGACACTGAAGCTTTCTTT
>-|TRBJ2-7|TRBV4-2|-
CASSQIRTYEQYF
TGTGCCAGCAGCCAAATTCGGACTTACGAGCAGTACTTC
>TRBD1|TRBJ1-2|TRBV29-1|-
CSVAWDRGFYTF
TGCAGCGTTGCCTGGGACAGGGGATTCTACACCTTC
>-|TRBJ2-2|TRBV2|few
CASRVMAGNTGELFF
TGTGCCAGCAGGGTCATGGCTGGGAACACCGGGGAGCTGTTTTTT
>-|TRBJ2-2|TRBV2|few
CASTAGRTGELFF
TGTGCCAGCACGGCGGGACGCACCGGGGAGCTGTTTTTT
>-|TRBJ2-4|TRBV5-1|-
CASSLVGGKNIQYF
TGCGCCAGCAGCCTGGTGGGGGGAAAAAACATTCAGTACTTC
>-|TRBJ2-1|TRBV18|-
CASSLSLVAYNEQFF
TGTGCCAGCTCACTGTCTCTGGTGGCCTACAATGAGCAGTTCTTC
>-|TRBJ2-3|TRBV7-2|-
CASSLAGSLDTQYF
TGTGCCAGCAGCTTAGCAGGGAGCCTAGATACGCAGTATTTT
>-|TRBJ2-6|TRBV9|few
CASSVVGEGTGANVLTF
TGTGCCAGCAGCGTAGTCGGAGAGGGTACTGGGGCCAACGTCCTGACTTTC
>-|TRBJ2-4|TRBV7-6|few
CASAGVTKNIQYF
TGTGCCAGCGCCGGGGTGACCAAAAACATTCAGTACTTC
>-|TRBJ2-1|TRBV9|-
CASSLTSLSSYNEQFF
TGTGCCAGCAGCCTTACTAGTCTTAGCTCCTACAATGAGCAGTTCTTC
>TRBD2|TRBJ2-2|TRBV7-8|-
CASRQSSGSSGELFF
TGTGCCAGCAGGCAATCTAGCGGGAGTTCCGGGGAGCTGTTTTTT
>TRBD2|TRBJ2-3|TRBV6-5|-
CASSTAGEEHTQYF
TGTGCCAGCAGTACCGCGGGAGAGGAACACACGCAGTATTTT
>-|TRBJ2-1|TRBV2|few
CASSEVRSDEQFF
TGTGCCAGCAGTGAAGTGCGTAGCGATGAGCAGTTCTTC
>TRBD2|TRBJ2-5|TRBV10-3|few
CATGLAPEETQYF
TGTGCCACGGGACTAGCGCCTGAAGAGACCCAGTACTTC
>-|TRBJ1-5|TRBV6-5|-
CASSSRQSGPQHF
TGTGCCAGCAGTTCACGCCAGTCTGGGCCCCAGCATTTT
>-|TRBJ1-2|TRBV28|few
CASNSNGAGWINYGYTF
TGTGCCAGCAACTCAAACGGCGCGGGGTGGATCAACTATGGCTACACCTTC
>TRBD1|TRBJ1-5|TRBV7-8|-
CASSSNRDRGYQPQHF
TGTGCCAGCAGCTCCAACCGGGACAGGGGTTATCAGCCCCAGCATTTT
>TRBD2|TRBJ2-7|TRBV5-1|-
CASSLTSGRSGYEQYF
TGCGCCAGCAGCCTCACTAGCGGGAGAAGTGGGTACGAGCAGTACTTC
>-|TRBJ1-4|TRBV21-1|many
CASSLRDRGEKLFF
TGTGCCAGCAGCCTCCGGGACAGAGGGGAAAAACTGTTTTTT